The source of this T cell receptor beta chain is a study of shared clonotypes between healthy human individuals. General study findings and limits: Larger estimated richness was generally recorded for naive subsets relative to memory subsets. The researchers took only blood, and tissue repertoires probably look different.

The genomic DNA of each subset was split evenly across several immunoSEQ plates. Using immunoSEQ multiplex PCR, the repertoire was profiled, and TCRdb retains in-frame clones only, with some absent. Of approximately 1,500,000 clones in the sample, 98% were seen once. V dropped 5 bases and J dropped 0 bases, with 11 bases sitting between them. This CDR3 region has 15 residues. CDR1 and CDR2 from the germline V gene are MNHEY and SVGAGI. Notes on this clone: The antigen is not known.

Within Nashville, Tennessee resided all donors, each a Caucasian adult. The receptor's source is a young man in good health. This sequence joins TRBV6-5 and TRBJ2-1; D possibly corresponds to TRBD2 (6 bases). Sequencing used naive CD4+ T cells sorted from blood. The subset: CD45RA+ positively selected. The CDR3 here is CASSKIAASYNEQFF. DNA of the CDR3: TGTGCCAGCAGTAAGATAGCGGCCTCCTACAATGAGCAGTTCTTC.